A selection of T cell receptor beta chains follows, all from one sample in a study of human T cells and chemical hapten exposure. TCRdb independently ran MiXCR on the RACE reads; one entry per CDR3 protein. The sample has roughly 360,000 distinct CDR3 sequences; 4.8% are singletons. The sample was whole blood, taken in connection with sensitization to the hapten diphenylcyclopropenone (DPC). Source of these receptors: a woman aged 50 to 65 with alopecia areata. Some clones in this sample may be carry-over from other donors' samples. CDR3s include the opening cysteine and the closing phenylalanine or tryptophan. The D gene is left open where the match is weak. Clone size is shown for a subset of rows, as once, few, many or a class of expanded clone.

v_call: TRBV7-9
cdr3_length: 14
d_call: -
j_call: TRBJ2-3
clone_size: many
cdr3_aa: CASSLEGKTDTQYF
cdr3_nt: TGTGCCAGCAGCTTAGAAGGAAAGACAGATACGCAGTATTTT

v_call: TRBV6-2/TRBV6-3
cdr3_length: 14
d_call: -
j_call: TRBJ2-5
clone_size: few
cdr3_aa: CASSYRKYQETQYF
cdr3_nt: TGTGCCAGCAGTTACAGAAAGTACCAAGAGACCCAGTACTTC

v_call: TRBV3-1
cdr3_length: 15
d_call: -
j_call: TRBJ1-1
clone_size: many
cdr3_aa: CASSPGGRGATEAFF
cdr3_nt: TGTGCCAGCAGCCCTGGGGGCAGGGGTGCCACTGAAGCTTTCTTT

v_call: TRBV4-2
cdr3_length: 13
d_call: -
j_call: TRBJ2-7
clone_size: many
cdr3_aa: CASSQGGEWEQYF
cdr3_nt: TGTGCCAGCAGCCAAGGTGGGGAATGGGAGCAGTACTTC

v_call: TRBV20-1
cdr3_length: 14
d_call: -
j_call: TRBJ1-5
clone_size: -
cdr3_aa: CSAVGGHGNQPQHF
cdr3_nt: TGCAGTGCTGTCGGGGGACACGGCAATCAGCCCCAGCATTTT

v_call: TRBV28
cdr3_length: 17
d_call: -
j_call: TRBJ1-5
clone_size: many
cdr3_aa: CASLPSTGTVGNQPQHF
cdr3_nt: TGTGCCAGCCTTCCATCCACAGGGACCGTTGGCAATCAGCCCCAGCATTTT

v_call: TRBV6-2/TRBV6-3
cdr3_length: 17
d_call: TRBD2
j_call: TRBJ2-7
clone_size: many
cdr3_aa: CASSSAGLAGGSNEQYF
cdr3_nt: TGTGCCAGCAGTTCCGCCGGACTAGCGGGAGGATCAAACGAGCAGTACTTC

v_call: TRBV7-9
cdr3_length: 13
d_call: TRBD1
j_call: TRBJ2-3
clone_size: few
cdr3_aa: CASRDRDTDTQYF
cdr3_nt: TGTGCCAGTAGGGACAGAGACACAGATACGCAGTATTTT

v_call: TRBV11-2
cdr3_length: 14
d_call: TRBD1
j_call: TRBJ1-5
clone_size: many
cdr3_aa: CASSYGQGAQPQHF
cdr3_nt: TGTGCCAGCAGCTACGGACAGGGGGCCCAGCCCCAGCATTTT

v_call: TRBV7-2
cdr3_length: 15
d_call: TRBD2
j_call: TRBJ2-5
clone_size: -
cdr3_aa: CASSFWTSGQETQYF
cdr3_nt: TGTGCCAGCAGCTTCTGGACTAGCGGCCAAGAGACCCAGTACTTC

v_call: TRBV28
cdr3_length: 10
d_call: -
j_call: TRBJ2-7
clone_size: many
cdr3_aa: CASGTREQYF
cdr3_nt: TGTGCCAGCGGGACGAGGGAGCAGTACTTC

v_call: TRBV7-2
cdr3_length: 15
d_call: -
j_call: TRBJ1-5
clone_size: few
cdr3_aa: CASSLNSQGSQPQHF
cdr3_nt: TGTGCCAGCAGCTTAAATTCGCAGGGAAGCCAGCCCCAGCATTTT

v_call: TRBV21-1
cdr3_length: 19
d_call: -
j_call: TRBJ1-4
clone_size: many
cdr3_aa: CASSKPPQSGGATNEKLFF
cdr3_nt: TGTGCCAGCAGCAAACCCCCCCAATCCGGGGGAGCAACTAATGAAAAACTGTTTTTT